These 5 T cell receptor beta chains were all obtained from the same sample, sequenced in a study of blood T cells in healthy people across ages. A second PCR of 7 to 11 cycles used a sample-barcoded 5' primer and a J-beta primer mix. MiXCR, run by TCRdb on the 5' RACE reads, gives a single entry per CDR3 protein. The sample includes 900,000 to 950,000 distinct CDR3 sequences, just under 30% seen only once; the top ten take about a tenth. These data were likewise used in another study, on T cells of mothers and their children.

Sample: blood. These TCRs come from a middle-aged woman in good health.

This clonotype showed up many times. The rearrangement joins TRBV9 to TRBJ2-1; D is perhaps TRBD2 (5 bases). CDR3 size: 13 residues. V lost 4 bases to trimming and J lost 9 bases, with 14 bases between them. Looked up from germline, CDR1 is SGDLS and CDR2 is YYNGEE. CDR3 nucleotides: TGTGCCAGCAGCACGGGAAAGTCGATTGAGCAGTTCTTC. Its translation is CASSTGKSIEQFF.

The chain employs TRBV6-4 and TRBJ2-7, with D possibly being TRBD1 (5 bases). Between the trimmed V and J ends, which lost 4 bases and 0 bases, there was a span of 13 bases. There are 15 residues in the CDR3. Germline CDR1 and CDR2: MRHNA and SNTAGT. In DNA, the CDR3 is TGTGCCAGCAGTGCTACAGGTCTGAGCTCCTACGAGCAGTACTTC. Translated: CASSATGLSSYEQYF.

This chain connects TRBV4-3 to TRBJ2-7; TRBD1 is a possible D gene (6 bases). Germline lookup yields CDR1 LGHNA and CDR2 YSLEER. V was cut by 2 bases and J by 0 bases, with 14 bases left in between. This CDR3 comprises 16 residues. The CDR3 sequence is CASSQNHRDTSYEQYF. The CDR3, as DNA: TGCGCCAGCAGCCAAAATCATAGGGACACCTCCTACGAGCAGTACTTC.

The chain is built from TRBV7-2 and TRBJ1-2; D gene ambiguous. Germline V gives CDR1 SGHTA, CDR2 FQGNSA. The CDR3 has 14 residues. V lost 8 bases to trimming and J lost 0 bases, with 13 bases between them. The CDR3 DNA reads as TGTGCCAGCGATACGGAATTTTCTAACTATGGCTACACCTTC. It encodes CASDTEFSNYGYTF.

Points on this clonotype: A much larger clone sits a single nucleotide away, making a read error possible. The V and J genes are TRBV7-3 and TRBJ2-1; TRBD1 matches 9 bases. V trimming: 5 bases; J trimming: 6 bases; junction bases outside the gene matches: 11. The CDR3 totals 16 residues. Per the germline V gene, CDR1 is SGHTA and CDR2 is FQGTGA. CDR3 sequence: CASSNPGQGTINEQFF. CDR3 DNA: TGTGCCAGCAGCAACCCGGGACAGGGTACTATCAATGAGCAGTTCTTC. The entire variable domain, with the rest obtained from reference TRBV7-3 and TRBJ2-1, is as follows: GAGVSQTPSNKVTEKGKYVELRCDPISGHTALYWYRQSLGQGPEFLIYFQGTGAADDSGLPNDRFFAVRPEGSVSTLKIQRTERGDSAVYLCASSNPGQGTINEQFFGPGTRLTVL.